The rows below give T cell receptor beta chains drawn from one sample of a study of CD8 T cells in Susac syndrome. TCRdb called the immunoSEQ multiplex PCR reads again in MiXCR, with one record for every CDR3 protein. The data show around 190,000 distinct CDR3 sequences, 95% seen once. Sequenced material: CD8+ T cells from PBMCs. These receptors came from a human donor with multiple sclerosis. Each CDR3 is given with its conserved first and last residue. A D gene is named only where the DNA matches it firmly. Size is omitted from some rows. Given values are once, few, many or a class for expanded clones.

clone_size: .
v_call: TRBV27
j_call: TRBJ2-7
d_call: .
cdr3_aa: CASRRSGAGHEQYF
cdr3_nt: TGTGCCAGCAGGCGTTCCGGTGCTGGGCACGAGCAGTACTTC

clone_size: .
v_call: TRBV20-1
j_call: TRBJ2-3
d_call: TRBD2
cdr3_aa: CSARDSGRAQDTQYF
cdr3_nt: TGCAGTGCTAGAGATAGCGGGAGGGCCCAAGATACGCAGTATTTT

clone_size: .
v_call: TRBV29-1
j_call: TRBJ2-1
d_call: TRBD2
cdr3_aa: CSVGGLAGTYEQFF
cdr3_nt: TGCAGCGTGGGGGGACTAGCGGGAACTTATGAGCAGTTCTTC

clone_size: .
v_call: TRBV20-1
j_call: TRBJ2-3
d_call: .
cdr3_aa: CSAPLGPTDTQYF
cdr3_nt: TGCAGTGCCCCCCTCGGGCCCACAGATACGCAGTATTTT

clone_size: .
v_call: TRBV3-1
j_call: TRBJ2-1
d_call: TRBD2
cdr3_aa: CASSQAGTSGNEQFF
cdr3_nt: TGTGCCAGCAGCCAAGCCGGGACTAGCGGCAATGAGCAGTTCTTC

clone_size: .
v_call: TRBV20-1
j_call: TRBJ2-7
d_call: .
cdr3_aa: CSASDFPASYEQYF
cdr3_nt: TGCAGTGCTAGTGATTTCCCCGCCTCCTACGAGCAGTACTTC

clone_size: .
v_call: TRBV12-3/TRBV12-4
j_call: TRBJ2-1
d_call: TRBD2
cdr3_aa: CASSKLLAASYNEQFF
cdr3_nt: TGTGCCAGCAGCAAATTACTAGCGGCTTCCTACAATGAGCAGTTCTTC

clone_size: .
v_call: TRBV20-1
j_call: TRBJ2-3
d_call: .
cdr3_aa: CSASFEAGTQYF
cdr3_nt: TGCAGTGCTAGTTTCGAGGCGGGTACGCAGTATTTT

clone_size: .
v_call: TRBV28
j_call: TRBJ2-7
d_call: TRBD2
cdr3_aa: CASRTSGRANEQYF
cdr3_nt: TGTGCCAGCAGGACAAGCGGGAGGGCTAACGAGCAGTACTTC

clone_size: .
v_call: TRBV5-4
j_call: TRBJ2-5
d_call: .
cdr3_aa: CASSLSGAGRETQYF
cdr3_nt: TGTGCCAGCTCCCTTTCGGGGGCGGGGAGGGAGACCCAGTACTTC

clone_size: once
v_call: TRBV2
j_call: TRBJ2-7
d_call: .
cdr3_aa: CASSGGSAKVTEQYF
cdr3_nt: TGTGCCAGCAGTGGGGGTAGCGCCAAGGTTACGGAGCAGTACTTC

clone_size: .
v_call: TRBV7-8
j_call: TRBJ2-1
d_call: .
cdr3_aa: CASSPTSETYNEQFF
cdr3_nt: TGTGCCAGCAGCCCGACATCAGAAACCTACAATGAGCAGTTCTTC

clone_size: .
v_call: TRBV24-1
j_call: TRBJ2-7
d_call: TRBD1
cdr3_aa: CATSALLRTGSTRQNYEQYF
cdr3_nt: TGTGCCACCAGTGCTCTACTAAGGACAGGATCAACCCGTCAAAACTACGAGCAGTACTTC

clone_size: .
v_call: TRBV13
j_call: TRBJ2-1
d_call: .
cdr3_aa: CASSLFIGGEQFF
cdr3_nt: TGTGCCAGCAGCTTATTCATCGGTGGTGAGCAGTTCTTC

clone_size: once
v_call: TRBV24-1
j_call: TRBJ2-1
d_call: .
cdr3_aa: CATSSGAANEQFF
cdr3_nt: TGTGCCACCAGTTCCGGGGCGGCCAATGAGCAGTTCTTC

clone_size: .
v_call: TRBV5-1
j_call: TRBJ2-7
d_call: .
cdr3_aa: CASSFFPGTPGRSSRSYEQYF
cdr3_nt: TGCGCCAGCAGCTTTTTCCCTGGGACGCCGGGACGAAGCAGTAGGTCCTACGAGCAGTACTTC

clone_size: .
v_call: TRBV15
j_call: TRBJ2-3
d_call: .
cdr3_aa: CATSNPQRITDTQYF
cdr3_nt: TGTGCCACCAGCAACCCTCAGCGGATCACAGATACGCAGTATTTT

clone_size: few
v_call: TRBV9
j_call: TRBJ1-2
d_call: .
cdr3_aa: CASSSRDGYTF
cdr3_nt: TGTGCCAGCAGCTCCAGGGATGGCTACACCTTC

clone_size: .
v_call: TRBV27
j_call: TRBJ2-7
d_call: .
cdr3_aa: CASSLGSGNYEQYF
cdr3_nt: TGTGCCAGCAGTTTAGGTAGCGGTAACTACGAGCAGTACTTC

clone_size: .
v_call: TRBV9
j_call: TRBJ2-3
d_call: TRBD2
cdr3_aa: CASSVDETSGRMGTDTQYF
cdr3_nt: TGTGCCAGCAGCGTAGACGAGACTAGCGGGAGAATGGGGACAGATACGCAGTATTTT

clone_size: .
v_call: TRBV12-3/TRBV12-4
j_call: TRBJ2-7
d_call: TRBD1
cdr3_aa: CASRERQGEYEQYF
cdr3_nt: TGTGCCAGCAGAGAGAGACAGGGTGAATACGAGCAGTACTTC

clone_size: .
v_call: TRBV10-3
j_call: TRBJ2-5
d_call: .
cdr3_aa: CAIRSNQETQYF
cdr3_nt: TGTGCCATCAGGTCCAACCAAGAGACCCAGTACTTC

clone_size: .
v_call: TRBV4-2
j_call: TRBJ2-4
d_call: .
cdr3_aa: CASSQEGTGVNIQYF
cdr3_nt: TGTGCCAGCAGCCAAGAAGGTACGGGAGTGAACATTCAGTACTTC

clone_size: .
v_call: TRBV30
j_call: TRBJ1-2
d_call: .
cdr3_aa: CAWSIGNSYLYGYTF
cdr3_nt: TGTGCCTGGAGCATCGGAAACAGCTATCTCTATGGCTACACCTTC

clone_size: .
v_call: TRBV7-6
j_call: TRBJ2-1
d_call: .
cdr3_aa: CASEAGASYNEQFF
cdr3_nt: TGTGCCAGCGAGGCGGGGGCCTCCTACAATGAGCAGTTCTTC

clone_size: .
v_call: TRBV11-1
j_call: TRBJ2-7
d_call: .
cdr3_aa: CASSLAGGVAYEQYF
cdr3_nt: TGTGCCAGCAGCTTAGCGGGAGGAGTGGCCTACGAGCAGTACTTC

clone_size: .
v_call: TRBV3-1
j_call: TRBJ2-2
d_call: .
cdr3_aa: CASSLWNTGELFF
cdr3_nt: TGTGCCAGCAGCCTATGGAACACCGGGGAGCTGTTTTTT

clone_size: .
v_call: TRBV7-3
j_call: TRBJ2-1
d_call: .
cdr3_aa: CASSPGTMNYNEQFF
cdr3_nt: TGTGCCAGCAGCCCCGGGACCATGAACTACAATGAGCAGTTCTTC

clone_size: .
v_call: TRBV9
j_call: TRBJ2-1
d_call: TRBD2
cdr3_aa: CASSVWAGGPYNEQFF
cdr3_nt: TGTGCCAGCAGCGTTTGGGCGGGGGGACCCTACAATGAGCAGTTCTTC

clone_size: .
v_call: TRBV2
j_call: TRBJ2-5
d_call: .
cdr3_aa: CASSEEVAVQETQYF
cdr3_nt: TGTGCCAGCAGTGAAGAAGTAGCGGTTCAAGAGACCCAGTACTTC

clone_size: .
v_call: TRBV12-3/TRBV12-4
j_call: TRBJ1-2
d_call: .
cdr3_aa: CASSLVSGGYGYTF
cdr3_nt: TGTGCCAGCAGTTTAGTAAGTGGCGGCTATGGCTACACCTTC

clone_size: .
v_call: TRBV20-1
j_call: TRBJ1-5
d_call: .
cdr3_aa: CSASTGGSQPQHF
cdr3_nt: TGCAGTGCCTCTACGGGGGGCAGTCAGCCCCAGCATTTT

clone_size: .
v_call: TRBV4-2
j_call: TRBJ2-1
d_call: .
cdr3_aa: CASSQAPQARGNEQFF
cdr3_nt: TGTGCCAGCAGCCAGGCCCCCCAGGCAAGGGGCAATGAGCAGTTCTTC

clone_size: .
v_call: TRBV11-2
j_call: TRBJ2-1
d_call: TRBD1
cdr3_aa: CASSSHRDSFSYNEQFF
cdr3_nt: TGTGCCAGCAGCTCCCACCGGGACAGCTTCTCCTACAATGAGCAGTTCTTC

clone_size: .
v_call: TRBV27
j_call: TRBJ1-1
d_call: TRBD1
cdr3_aa: CASIDGTGEAFF
cdr3_nt: TGTGCCAGCATCGACGGGACAGGGGAAGCTTTCTTT

clone_size: .
v_call: TRBV7-9
j_call: TRBJ2-7
d_call: .
cdr3_aa: CASSLLRSASYEQYF
cdr3_nt: TGTGCCAGCAGCTTACTCAGGAGCGCTTCCTACGAGCAGTACTTC

clone_size: .
v_call: TRBV12-5
j_call: TRBJ1-2
d_call: TRBD1
cdr3_aa: CASGLVNRGPNGYTF
cdr3_nt: TGTGCTAGTGGTTTGGTAAACAGGGGACCGAATGGCTACACCTTC

clone_size: .
v_call: TRBV7-2
j_call: TRBJ2-1
d_call: .
cdr3_aa: CASSLESLATYNEQFF
cdr3_nt: TGTGCCAGCAGCTTAGAATCACTAGCCACCTACAATGAGCAGTTCTTC

clone_size: .
v_call: TRBV7-2
j_call: TRBJ2-7
d_call: .
cdr3_aa: CASSTTAGSYEQYF
cdr3_nt: TGTGCCAGCAGCACAACTGCAGGGTCCTACGAGCAGTACTTC

clone_size: .
v_call: TRBV27
j_call: TRBJ2-7
d_call: .
cdr3_aa: CASSHGSSYEQYF
cdr3_nt: TGTGCCAGCAGCCACGGGAGCTCCTACGAGCAGTACTTC

clone_size: .
v_call: TRBV5-6
j_call: TRBJ2-7
d_call: .
cdr3_aa: CASSLVPGLSSYEQYF
cdr3_nt: TGTGCCAGCAGCTTGGTCCCAGGCCTGAGCTCCTACGAGCAGTACTTC

clone_size: .
v_call: TRBV7-3
j_call: TRBJ2-3
d_call: .
cdr3_aa: CASSLTPAPGDTQYF
cdr3_nt: TGTGCCAGCAGCTTAACTCCCGCACCTGGAGATACGCAGTATTTT